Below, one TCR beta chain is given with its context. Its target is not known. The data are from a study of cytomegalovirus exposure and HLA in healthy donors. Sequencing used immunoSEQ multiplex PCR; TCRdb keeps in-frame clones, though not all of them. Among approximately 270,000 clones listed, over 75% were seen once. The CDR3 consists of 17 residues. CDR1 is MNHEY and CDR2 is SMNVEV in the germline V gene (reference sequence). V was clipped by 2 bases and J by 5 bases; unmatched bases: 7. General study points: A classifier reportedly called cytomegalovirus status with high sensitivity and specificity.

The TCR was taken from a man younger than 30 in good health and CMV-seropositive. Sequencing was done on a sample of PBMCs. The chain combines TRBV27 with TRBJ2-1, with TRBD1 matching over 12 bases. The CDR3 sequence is CASSLEGQGAPDNEQFF. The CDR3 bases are TGTGCCAGCAGTTTAGAGGGACAGGGGGCGCCGGACAATGAGCAGTTCTTC.